Listed below are T cell receptor beta chains from one sample, sequenced in a study of cytomegalovirus exposure and HLA in healthy donors. TCRdb's table, derived via immunoSEQ multiplex PCR, lists solely in-frame clones and lacks some. The data contain about 130,000 clones, about 61% of them seen just once; the ten biggest clones take up roughly 2.5%. The sample taken for sequencing was PBMCs. The receptors come from a woman in her thirties or forties in good health and CMV-seronegative. Both conserved end residues are part of each CDR3. D genes are given only for firm matches. Size is omitted from some rows. Given values are once, few, many or a class for expanded clones.

v_call: TRBV20-1; j_call: TRBJ2-7; d_call: TRBD1; clone_size: .; cdr3_nt: TGCAGTGCGCAGGGACAGACTGAGCAGTACTTC; cdr3_aa: CSAQGQTEQYF
v_call: TRBV5-5; j_call: TRBJ2-3; d_call: TRBD1; clone_size: .; cdr3_nt: TGTGCCAGCAGTCGGGGACAGGGCGTTAGCACAGATACGCAGTATTTT; cdr3_aa: CASSRGQGVSTDTQYF
v_call: TRBV28; j_call: TRBJ1-6; d_call: TRBD1; clone_size: .; cdr3_nt: TGTGCCAGCCTTTCCGGGGGACAGATTTCACCCCTCCACTTT; cdr3_aa: CASLSGGQISPLHF
v_call: TRBV4-2; j_call: TRBJ2-7; d_call: .; clone_size: .; cdr3_nt: TGTGCCAGCAGCCAAGCGTACCGGGACAACTCCTACGAGCAGTACTTC; cdr3_aa: CASSQAYRDNSYEQYF
v_call: TRBV7-3; j_call: TRBJ2-2; d_call: .; clone_size: .; cdr3_nt: TGTGCCAGCAGCAGGGGAAGGAACACCGGGGAGCTGTTTTTT; cdr3_aa: CASSRGRNTGELFF
v_call: TRBV13; j_call: TRBJ1-6; d_call: .; clone_size: .; cdr3_nt: TGTGCCAGCAGCTTAGGCCTTAGCTCCTATAATTCACCCCTCCACTTT; cdr3_aa: CASSLGLSSYNSPLHF
v_call: TRBV28; j_call: TRBJ1-6; d_call: .; clone_size: .; cdr3_nt: TGTGCCAGCAGGCCAAGGGGGAGCTCCTATAATTCACCCCTCCACTTT; cdr3_aa: CASRPRGSSYNSPLHF
v_call: TRBV7-8; j_call: TRBJ1-4; d_call: .; clone_size: .; cdr3_nt: TGTGCCAGCAGCTTAGGTGGGGCCTTTAATGAAAAACTGTTTTTT; cdr3_aa: CASSLGGAFNEKLFF
v_call: TRBV5-4; j_call: TRBJ1-1; d_call: TRBD1; clone_size: .; cdr3_nt: TGTGCCAGCAGCTGGCCGGGACAGGGGGCGAACACTGAAGCTTTCTTT; cdr3_aa: CASSWPGQGANTEAFF
v_call: TRBV7-2; j_call: TRBJ1-4; d_call: TRBD1; clone_size: .; cdr3_nt: TGTGCCAGCAGCTTAGGACAGGGCCTTAATGAAAAACTGTTTTTT; cdr3_aa: CASSLGQGLNEKLFF
v_call: TRBV2; j_call: TRBJ2-2; d_call: TRBD2; clone_size: .; cdr3_nt: TGTGCCAGCAGTCTTAGCGGGGGGGACACCGGGGAGCTGTTTTTT; cdr3_aa: CASSLSGGDTGELFF
v_call: TRBV14; j_call: TRBJ2-7; d_call: .; clone_size: few; cdr3_nt: TGTGCCAGCAGCCTTCTGGACACGACTAGCGAGCAGTACTTC; cdr3_aa: CASSLLDTTSEQYF
v_call: TRBV11-2; j_call: TRBJ2-5; d_call: .; clone_size: .; cdr3_nt: TGTGCCAGCAGCTTAGGTGACTTCAGGGGGACCCAGTACTTC; cdr3_aa: CASSLGDFRGTQYF
v_call: TRBV15; j_call: TRBJ1-2; d_call: .; clone_size: .; cdr3_nt: TGTGCCACCAGCTCCGGAGGTGGCCTCTACACCTTC; cdr3_aa: CATSSGGGLYTF
v_call: TRBV28; j_call: TRBJ1-4; d_call: .; clone_size: .; cdr3_nt: TGTGCCAGCAGCTCTCCGGGACAAACTAATGAAAAACTGTTTTTT; cdr3_aa: CASSSPGQTNEKLFF
v_call: TRBV6-1; j_call: TRBJ1-5; d_call: .; clone_size: few; cdr3_nt: TGTGCCAGCAGTGAGGAACAGCTCAATCAGCCCCAGCATTTT; cdr3_aa: CASSEEQLNQPQHF
v_call: TRBV4-3; j_call: TRBJ2-7; d_call: TRBD1; clone_size: once; cdr3_nt: TGCGCCAGCAGCCAAGAAATAACAACAGGGGCTCTCTACGAGCAGTACTTC; cdr3_aa: CASSQEITTGALYEQYF
v_call: TRBV9; j_call: TRBJ2-7; d_call: .; clone_size: .; cdr3_nt: TGTGCCAGCAGCGCTCAGGCCATTGAGGGCGAGCAGTACTTC; cdr3_aa: CASSAQAIEGEQYF
v_call: TRBV28; j_call: TRBJ1-2; d_call: .; clone_size: .; cdr3_nt: TGTGCCAGCAGTCCAACAACAGGAGCGTATGGCTACACCTTC; cdr3_aa: CASSPTTGAYGYTF
v_call: TRBV10-3; j_call: TRBJ2-5; d_call: .; clone_size: .; cdr3_nt: TGTGCCACCTTGGACCTAATTGGGGGGCAAGAGACCCAGTACTTC; cdr3_aa: CATLDLIGGQETQYF
v_call: TRBV6-1; j_call: TRBJ2-7; d_call: .; clone_size: .; cdr3_nt: TGTGCCAGCAGTGAAGTTAGGACAACTGCCTACGAGCAGTACTTC; cdr3_aa: CASSEVRTTAYEQYF
v_call: TRBV10-2; j_call: TRBJ2-5; d_call: .; clone_size: .; cdr3_nt: TGCGCCAGCAGCCCAACGGGGGAGACCCAGTACTTC; cdr3_aa: CASSPTGETQYF
v_call: TRBV6-5; j_call: TRBJ2-7; d_call: .; clone_size: .; cdr3_nt: TGTGCCAGCAGTCCGTCTGTTTCCTACGAGCAGTACTTC; cdr3_aa: CASSPSVSYEQYF
v_call: TRBV4-3; j_call: TRBJ2-7; d_call: .; clone_size: .; cdr3_nt: TGCGCCAGCAGCCAAGATAGGACAGTTGACGAGCAGTACTTC; cdr3_aa: CASSQDRTVDEQYF
v_call: TRBV6-6; j_call: TRBJ1-1; d_call: TRBD1; clone_size: .; cdr3_nt: TGTGCCAGCAGTTCGACAGGGGTGGGGAACACTGAAGCTTTCTTT; cdr3_aa: CASSSTGVGNTEAFF
v_call: TRBV9; j_call: TRBJ2-5; d_call: TRBD1; clone_size: .; cdr3_nt: TGTGCCAGCAGTGTGACCGGGACAGCACAAGAGACCCAGTACTTC; cdr3_aa: CASSVTGTAQETQYF
v_call: TRBV6-1; j_call: TRBJ1-2; d_call: TRBD1; clone_size: once; cdr3_nt: TGTGCCAGCAGTGAAGCGGACAGGGAAAATGGCTACACCTTC; cdr3_aa: CASSEADRENGYTF
v_call: TRBV30; j_call: TRBJ1-1; d_call: .; clone_size: .; cdr3_nt: TGTGCCTGGAGTAAGCTACAGGGAGGGACTGAAGCTTTCTTT; cdr3_aa: CAWSKLQGGTEAFF
v_call: TRBV25-1; j_call: TRBJ1-4; d_call: .; clone_size: .; cdr3_nt: TGTGCCAGCAGTCCACCCTGGGCGGGGGGTGAAAAACTGTTTTTT; cdr3_aa: CASSPPWAGGEKLFF
v_call: TRBV7-2; j_call: TRBJ2-1; d_call: TRBD2; clone_size: few; cdr3_nt: TGTGCCAGCAGCTTAGCCGGGGGGGCGGTCAATGAGCAGTTCTTC; cdr3_aa: CASSLAGGAVNEQFF
v_call: TRBV19; j_call: TRBJ1-1; d_call: .; clone_size: .; cdr3_nt: TGTGCCAGTAGTATAGGGCAGGGGCGGAACACTGAAGCTTTCTTT; cdr3_aa: CASSIGQGRNTEAFF
v_call: TRBV6-4; j_call: TRBJ1-2; d_call: .; clone_size: few; cdr3_nt: TGTGCCAGCAGTGTATCGCCTGACAGTAATATCGGCTACACCTTC; cdr3_aa: CASSVSPDSNIGYTF
v_call: TRBV19; j_call: TRBJ1-4; d_call: .; clone_size: .; cdr3_nt: TGTGCCAGTAGTATAGGACAGCGTCGAGAAAAACTGTTTTTT; cdr3_aa: CASSIGQRREKLFF
v_call: TRBV7-2; j_call: TRBJ2-5; d_call: TRBD1; clone_size: few; cdr3_nt: TGTGCCAGCAGCTTACTGACAGGGGGGGAAGAGACCCAGTACTTC; cdr3_aa: CASSLLTGGEETQYF
v_call: TRBV30; j_call: TRBJ2-5; d_call: TRBD1; clone_size: .; cdr3_nt: TGTGCCTGGAGTGGGGGGGACAGGGTCCCGACGGAGACCCAGTACTTC; cdr3_aa: CAWSGGDRVPTETQYF
v_call: TRBV7-9; j_call: TRBJ2-5; d_call: TRBD2; clone_size: .; cdr3_nt: TGTGCCAGCAGCCAGGGACTAGCGGGGGGCGTGCAAGAGACCCAGTACTTC; cdr3_aa: CASSQGLAGGVQETQYF
v_call: TRBV28; j_call: TRBJ1-1; d_call: TRBD1; clone_size: .; cdr3_nt: TGTGCCAGCGGGACAGGGTCTCACACTGAAGCTTTCTTT; cdr3_aa: CASGTGSHTEAFF
v_call: TRBV7-2; j_call: TRBJ1-1; d_call: .; clone_size: .; cdr3_nt: TGTGCCAGCAGCTCAAGCCTGAACACTGAAGCTTTCTTT; cdr3_aa: CASSSSLNTEAFF
v_call: TRBV7-9; j_call: TRBJ2-1; d_call: TRBD2; clone_size: .; cdr3_nt: TGTGCCAGCAGCCTGGCGAGCGGGGGGAATTACAATGAGCAGTTCTTC; cdr3_aa: CASSLASGGNYNEQFF
v_call: TRBV29-1; j_call: TRBJ1-1; d_call: .; clone_size: few; cdr3_nt: TGCAGCATTGACGGGGCTGAAGCTTTCTTT; cdr3_aa: CSIDGAEAFF
v_call: TRBV28; j_call: TRBJ2-6; d_call: TRBD1; clone_size: .; cdr3_nt: TGTGCCAGCAGCGGGACAGGGTCCGGGGCCAACGTCCTGACTTTC; cdr3_aa: CASSGTGSGANVLTF
v_call: TRBV7-2; j_call: TRBJ1-2; d_call: .; clone_size: .; cdr3_nt: TGTGCCAGCAGTTGGGACACGAACTATGGCTACACCTTC; cdr3_aa: CASSWDTNYGYTF
v_call: TRBV4-1; j_call: TRBJ2-7; d_call: .; clone_size: .; cdr3_nt: TGCGCCAGCAGCCAAGCTACGGACACATTCTACGAGCAGTACTTC; cdr3_aa: CASSQATDTFYEQYF
v_call: TRBV6-1; j_call: TRBJ1-6; d_call: .; clone_size: .; cdr3_nt: TGTGCCAGCAGTATGGGGCAGGGAAATAATTCACCCCTCCACTTT; cdr3_aa: CASSMGQGNNSPLHF
v_call: TRBV30; j_call: TRBJ1-5; d_call: .; clone_size: few; cdr3_nt: TGTGCCTGGAACCCCCAGGGAAATCAGCCCCAGCATTTT; cdr3_aa: CAWNPQGNQPQHF
v_call: TRBV7-6; j_call: TRBJ1-5; d_call: .; clone_size: .; cdr3_nt: TGTGCCAGCAGCCTTCCAGGGGCCGGGCAGCCCCAGCATTTT; cdr3_aa: CASSLPGAGQPQHF
v_call: TRBV2; j_call: TRBJ2-3; d_call: TRBD1; clone_size: .; cdr3_nt: TGTGCCAGCAACCGGGACAGGAGCACAGATACGCAGTATTTT; cdr3_aa: CASNRDRSTDTQYF
v_call: TRBV5-1; j_call: TRBJ2-1; d_call: .; clone_size: .; cdr3_nt: TGCGCCAGCAGCTCCCCGGGAACCAATGAGCAGTTCTTC; cdr3_aa: CASSSPGTNEQFF
v_call: TRBV4-2; j_call: TRBJ2-5; d_call: TRBD2; clone_size: .; cdr3_nt: TGTGCCAGCAGCCAAGATCTCGTCCTTGGAGCGGGGGGTTGGGAGACCCAGTACTTC; cdr3_aa: CASSQDLVLGAGGWETQYF
v_call: TRBV7-8; j_call: TRBJ1-1; d_call: .; clone_size: few; cdr3_nt: TGTGCCAGCAGCTTAGTCAGGGGTGGGCACGCCACTGAAGCTTTCTTT; cdr3_aa: CASSLVRGGHATEAFF
v_call: TRBV18; j_call: TRBJ1-1; d_call: .; clone_size: .; cdr3_nt: TGTGCCAGCTCACGACAGGAGAACACTGAAGCTTTCTTT; cdr3_aa: CASSRQENTEAFF
v_call: TRBV4-1; j_call: TRBJ2-3; d_call: .; clone_size: .; cdr3_nt: TGCGCCAGCAGCTGGAGGGACAGTGGCACAGATACGCAGTATTTT; cdr3_aa: CASSWRDSGTDTQYF